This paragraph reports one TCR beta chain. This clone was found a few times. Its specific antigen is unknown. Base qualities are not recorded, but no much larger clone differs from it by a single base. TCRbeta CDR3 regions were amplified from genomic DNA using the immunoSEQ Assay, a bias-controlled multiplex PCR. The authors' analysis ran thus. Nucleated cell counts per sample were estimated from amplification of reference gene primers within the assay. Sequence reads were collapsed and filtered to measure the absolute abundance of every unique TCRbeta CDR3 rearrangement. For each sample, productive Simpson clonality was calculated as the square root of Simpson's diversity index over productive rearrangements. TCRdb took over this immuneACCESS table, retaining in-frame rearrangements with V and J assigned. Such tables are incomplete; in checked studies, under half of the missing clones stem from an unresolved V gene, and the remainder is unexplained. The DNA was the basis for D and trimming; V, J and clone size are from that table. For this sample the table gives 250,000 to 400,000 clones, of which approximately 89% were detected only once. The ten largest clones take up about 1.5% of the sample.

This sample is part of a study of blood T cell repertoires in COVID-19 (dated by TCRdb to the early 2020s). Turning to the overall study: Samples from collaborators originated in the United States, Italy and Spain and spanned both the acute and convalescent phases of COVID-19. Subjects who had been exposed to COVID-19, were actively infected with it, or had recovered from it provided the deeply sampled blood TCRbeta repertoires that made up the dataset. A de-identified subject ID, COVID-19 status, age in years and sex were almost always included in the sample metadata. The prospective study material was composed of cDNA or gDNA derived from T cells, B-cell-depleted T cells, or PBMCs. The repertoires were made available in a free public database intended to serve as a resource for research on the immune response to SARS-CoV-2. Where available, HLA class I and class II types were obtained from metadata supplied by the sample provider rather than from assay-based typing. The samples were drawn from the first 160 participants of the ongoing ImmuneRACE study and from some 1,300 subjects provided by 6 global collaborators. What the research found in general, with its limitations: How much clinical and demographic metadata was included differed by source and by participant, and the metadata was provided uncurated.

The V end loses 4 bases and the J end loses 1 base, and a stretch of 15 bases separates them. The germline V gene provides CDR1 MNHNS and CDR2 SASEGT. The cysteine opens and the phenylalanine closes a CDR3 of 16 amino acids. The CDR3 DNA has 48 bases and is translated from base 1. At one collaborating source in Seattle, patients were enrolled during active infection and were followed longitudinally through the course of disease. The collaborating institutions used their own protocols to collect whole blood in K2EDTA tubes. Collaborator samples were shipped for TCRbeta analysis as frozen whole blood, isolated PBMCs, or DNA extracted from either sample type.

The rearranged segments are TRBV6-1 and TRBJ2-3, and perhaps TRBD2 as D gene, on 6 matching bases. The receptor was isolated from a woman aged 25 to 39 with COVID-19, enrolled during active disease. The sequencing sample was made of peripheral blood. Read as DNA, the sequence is TGTGCCAGCAGTGCCGGGACTGGGGACGGCACAGATACGCAGTATTTT. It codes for CASSAGTGDGTDTQYF.